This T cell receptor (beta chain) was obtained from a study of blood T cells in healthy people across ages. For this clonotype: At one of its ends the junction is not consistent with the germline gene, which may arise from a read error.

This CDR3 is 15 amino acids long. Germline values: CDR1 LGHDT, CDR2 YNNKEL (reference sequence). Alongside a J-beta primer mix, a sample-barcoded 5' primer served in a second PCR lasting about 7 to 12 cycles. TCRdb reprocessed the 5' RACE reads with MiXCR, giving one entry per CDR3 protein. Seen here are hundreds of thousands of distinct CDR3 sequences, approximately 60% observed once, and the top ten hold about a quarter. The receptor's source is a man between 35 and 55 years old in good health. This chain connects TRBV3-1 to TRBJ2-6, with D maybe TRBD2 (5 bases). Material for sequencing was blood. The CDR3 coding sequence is TGTGCCAGTAGCCTGAGGGCAGTAACGGCCAACGTCCTGACTTTC. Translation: CASSLRAVTANVLTF.